This TCR beta chain was identified in a study of OX40 agonist ivuxolimab in advanced cancers. Background for the entire study: Ivuxolimab was an agonistic, fully human IgG2 monoclonal antibody directed against OX40 (CD134), a costimulatory receptor. Intravenous ivuxolimab was administered to patients every 2 weeks at six dose levels: 0.01, 0.1, 0.3, 1.5, 3 and 10 mg/kg. Of the approximately 54 dose-escalation patients, hepatocellular carcinoma was present in roughly 19, melanoma in around 15, renal cell carcinoma in 9 and head and neck cancer in 9. In the dose-escalation cohort, 82.7% of patients were male, and the mean age was roughly 60 years, with a range of about 20 to 90. Patients were allowed to have had prior anti-PD-1, anti-PD-L1 or anti-CTLA-4 therapy, and approximately 37% of the dose-escalation patients had been treated with checkpoint inhibitors. Partial responses occurred in three dose-escalation patients: two with cutaneous melanoma and one with hepatocellular carcinoma. The point of sequencing TCRbeta in the periphery was to test whether ivuxolimab changed TCR sequence diversity and drove clonal T-cell expansion. The paper reports the monotherapy dose-escalation portion (N of about 54 patients) of the phase I ivuxolimab trial.

Spanning cysteine to phenylalanine, the CDR3 consists of 16 amino acids. The retained sequence is limited to the CDR3, 48 bases, with the frame set at the first base. V has 4 bases trimmed and J has 0 bases trimmed; junction bases matching no gene number 6. Looking up the germline V gene yields CDR1 ENHRY and CDR2 SYGVKD. The trial excluded patients who had a history of autoimmune disease or were on systemic immunosuppression. Peripheral blood for TCR sequencing was collected from all dose cohorts at baseline, on cycle 4 day 1, and on cycle 7 day 1. Samples came from an open-label, multicenter, first-in-human phase I dose-escalation trial of ivuxolimab. Adults with locally advanced or metastatic head and neck squamous cell, hepatocellular, melanoma or renal cell carcinoma were enrolled in the trial. Before TCR sequencing, CD4+ and CD8+ T cells were separately sorted from peripheral blood. To sequence the TCRbeta CDR3 region, genomic DNA was isolated from the sorted cells. The immunoSEQ Assay was used for sequencing of TCRbeta CDR3 regions. In its TCRdb copy, this immuneACCESS table keeps in-frame sequences only and misses some clones. Where compared with another copy, unresolved V genes explain less than half of these, and the others have no known cause. This sample has about 64,000 clones in its table, and 87% of those were observed once. Clones ranked in the top ten supply under 3.5% of the sample.

The paper's findings and limits, for the study overall: At doses from 0.1 to 3.0 mg/kg, clonal expansion was seen in both CD4+ and CD8+ blood T cells between baseline and week 6. The antigen specificity of the clonally expanded peripheral T cells was not determined. Low levels of normalized T-cell clonal expansion were also seen in some patients who did not respond. In the 0.1-3.0 mg/kg groups, partial responders had among the lowest normalized peripheral clonal expansion, particularly in CD8+ T cells. After ivuxolimab, expanded clones were on average more numerous among CD8+ T cells than among CD4+ T cells.

Points on this clone: Its antigen target is currently unknown. Nothing much larger sits one base from this clone, and base qualities are not available.

The V gene is TRBV10-3 and the J gene is TRBJ1-3, and TRBD1 aligns with 7 junction nucleotides. The sample was CD4+ or CD8+ T cells sorted from blood, taken in a trial of the OX40 agonist ivuxolimab. This clonotype was sampled from an adult with an advanced solid tumor such as melanoma, head and neck, liver or kidney cancer. CDR3 protein: CAISGPGGYSGNTIYF. At the DNA level, the sequence is TGTGCCATCAGTGGTCCAGGGGGATACTCTGGAAACACCATATATTTT.